The 5 T cell receptor beta chains given below trace back to one sample, sequenced in a study of cytomegalovirus exposure and HLA in healthy donors. The PCR employed 60 Vbeta primers together with 13 Jbeta primers. The data were produced by immunoSEQ multiplex PCR, yet TCRdb's version contains in-frame clones alone and is incomplete. The sample shows approximately 180,000 clones, roughly 13% of them seen only once. The specimen was PBMCs. These receptors were obtained from a man in his fifties or sixties in good health and CMV-seropositive.

The V call is TRBV28, the J call TRBJ1-5; D unclear. Germline V lookup: CDR1 MDHEN, CDR2 SYDVKM. CDR3 length: 14 amino acids. Trimming took 7 bases from V and 2 from J, leaving 12 bases between them. CDR3 DNA: TGTGCCAGCAACAGCGGAGCGGGCAATCAGCCCCAGCATTTT. Translated, it gives CASNSGAGNQPQHF.

The J gene is TRBJ1-2, the V gene TRBV27; TRBD1 might be the D (5 bases). CDR3 length: 18 residues. Trimming removed 5 bases at V and 3 bases at J, with 25 bases between. CDR1 and CDR2 (germline): MNHEY, SMNVEV (reference sequence). DNA for the CDR3: TGTGCCAGCAGTCCGATAGGGGTCACGGGCTCCCAATACTATGGCTACACCTTC. This translates into CASSPIGVTGSQYYGYTF.

This clone has more than one count but fewer than ten. The gene calls are TRBV7-6 and TRBJ1-4, with D perhaps TRBD1 (5 bases). V was trimmed by 5 bases and J by 6 bases, leaving 13 bases between them. The CDR3 is 14 residues long. Germline CDR1 is SGHVS and CDR2 is FNYEAQ. CDR3 sequence reads: CASSPRGGDEKLFF. In DNA, the CDR3 is TGTGCCAGCAGCCCCCGTGGGGGGGATGAAAAACTGTTTTTT.

The chain recombines TRBV19 with TRBJ2-7, with D possibly TRBD2 on 5 matching bases. The V gene lost 3 bases and the J gene lost 5 bases, with 17 bases spanning the gap. Germline assignment: CDR1 LNHDA and CDR2 SQIVND (reference sequence). This CDR3 region has 15 residues. In DNA form, the CDR3 reads TGTGCCAGTAGTATCGGGCGGGTATTTCTTGACGAGCAGTACTTC. Protein: CASSIGRVFLDEQYF.

This clone was recorded a few times. The V call is TRBV4-1, the J call TRBJ1-4, with 7 bases identical to TRBD1. Germline-derived CDR1 and CDR2 are MGHRA and YSYEKL. The CDR3 is made up of 15 amino acids. With V trimmed by 0 bases and J by 4 bases, 2 bases remained unmatched. Here the CDR3 DNA reads TGCGCCAGCAGCCAAGAACAGGGGAATAATGAAAAACTGTTTTTT. Residues: CASSQEQGNNEKLFF.